This T cell receptor (beta chain) appears in the sequencing data of a study of shared T cell receptors in the human thymus. Sequencing used immunoSEQ multiplex PCR; TCRdb keeps in-frame clones, though not all of them. The data show some 660,000 clones, 80% to 90% seen once. Trimming left V 4 bases short and J 5 bases short, with 17 bases between. There are 15 residues in the CDR3. Germline V gives CDR1 MGHRA, CDR2 YSYEKL. The same sample was also used in a study of human thymus T cells. That source reports: Corrective heart surgery yielded resections, and these provided the thymus tissue.

The clonotype was recovered from a boy younger than two with a congenital heart defect. The rearrangement joins TRBV4-1 to TRBJ2-5, with D possibly matching TRBD1 (8 bases). The sequencing input was thymocytes. CDR3 loop: CASSPEQGGSETQYF. The CDR3 bases are TGCGCCAGCAGCCCCGAACAGGGGGGGAGTGAGACCCAGTACTTC.